Each of the 17 T cell receptor beta chains below was sequenced from the same sample in a study of blood T cell repertoires in COVID-19. Method: immunoSEQ multiplex PCR; TCRdb's copy keeps in-frame clones and lacks some. The data show around 200,000 clones, just under 90% seen once. The sequenced sample was peripheral blood. These receptors came from a woman under 30 who had recovered from COVID-19.

V usage is TRBV5-1 and J usage is TRBJ1-6; TRBD1 might be the D (5 bases). V shed 0 bases and J shed 9 bases, with 13 bases lying between them. The CDR3 extends over 15 amino acids. Germline values: CDR1 SGHRS, CDR2 YFSETQ. The CDR3 bases are TGCGCCAGCAGCTTGGAGGCAGGGTTTGCTTCACCCCTCCACTTT. It translates to CASSLEAGFASPLHF. Filled out from reference TRBV5-1 and TRBJ1-6, the complete variable domain reads KAGVTQTPRYLIKTRGQQVTLSCSPISGHRSVSWYQQTPGQGLQFLFEYFSETQRNKGNFPGRFSGRQFSNSRSEMNVSTLELGDSALYLCASSLEAGFASPLHFGNGTRLTVT.

This chain links TRBV29-1 with TRBJ1-1; no firm D call. V gave up 6 bases and J gave up 2 bases, with 16 bases separating them. Germline V gene sequence: CDR1 SQVTM, CDR2 ANQGSEA. The CDR3 extends over 14 amino acids. The CDR3, as DNA: TGCAGCGTCCGCGAGGGAGGATTAAACACTGAAGCTTTCTTT. This sequence encodes CSVREGGLNTEAFF.

The chain is built from TRBV19 and TRBJ1-5; tentatively, D is TRBD1 (6 bases). Deletions cut 3 bases from V and 6 bases from J, with 12 bases between. The CDR3 spans 14 residues. The germline CDR1 and CDR2 sequences are LNHDA and SQIVND (reference sequence). Here the CDR3 DNA reads TGTGCCAGTAGTATTGTCAGGGGCGGTCAGCCCCAGCATTTT. Protein: CASSIVRGGQPQHF. The full variable domain, with the rest looked up from reference TRBV19 and TRBJ1-5, is DGGITQSPKYLFRKEGQNVTLSCEQNLNHDAMYWYRQDPGQGLRLIYYSQIVNDFQKGDIAEGYSVSREKKESFPLTVTSAQKNPTAFYLCASSIVRGGQPQHFGDGTRLSIL.

The chain carries TRBV2 and TRBJ1-5; possibly TRBD1 for D (5 bases). The CDR3 sequence is 13 residues long. The V end was cut by 1 base, the J end by 6 bases, with 7 bases between. Germline V gene sequence: CDR1 SNHLY, CDR2 FYNNEI. The CDR3 is CASSEVRGQPQHF. In nucleotides, the CDR3 is TGTGCCAGCAGTGAAGTTAGGGGTCAGCCCCAGCATTTT.

V gene TRBV7-6 combines with J gene TRBJ2-7; D is unclear. Looked up from germline, CDR1 is SGHVS and CDR2 is FNYEAQ. This CDR3 has 12 amino acids. The V end was cut by 0 bases, the J end by 5 bases, with 5 bases between. The CDR3 coding sequence is TGTGCCAGCAGCTTAGCGAGAGACGAGCAGTACTTC. It encodes CASSLARDEQYF.

The rearrangement links TRBV9 to TRBJ2-1; D unclear. There are 16 residues in the CDR3. Germline V CDR1 and CDR2: SGDLS, YYNGEE. The V end was cut by 4 bases, the J end by 4 bases, with 18 bases between. CDR3 amino acids: CASSPRLPSEYNEQFF. The CDR3 nucleotides are TGTGCCAGCAGCCCCCGACTTCCCTCAGAGTACAATGAGCAGTTCTTC.

V is TRBV7-8 and J is TRBJ2-7; D uncertain. The germline V and J ends were trimmed by 5 bases and 1 base, with 3 bases remaining between them. The length of the CDR3 is 11 residues. Germline lookup yields CDR1 SGHVS and CDR2 FQNEAQ. CDR3 sequence: CASSPSYEQYF. The CDR3 DNA follows: TGTGCCAGCAGCCCTTCCTACGAGCAGTACTTC.

The chain has TRBV2 and TRBJ1-4; D not resolved. Trimming cost V 6 bases and J 3 bases, with 8 bases left between them. Germline values: CDR1 SNHLY, CDR2 FYNNEI. The CDR3 length is 13 residues. In DNA, the CDR3 is TGTGCCAGCAGGCAACAGCCTAATGAAAAACTGTTTTTT. This encodes CASRQQPNEKLFF. Full variable domain (outside the CDR3, taken from reference TRBV2 and TRBJ1-4): EPEVTQTPSHQVTQMGQEVILRCVPISNHLYFYWYRQILGQKVEFLVSFYNNEISEKSEIFDDQFSVERPDGSNFTLKIRSTKLEDSAMYFCASRQQPNEKLFFGSGTQLSVL.

The rearrangement joins TRBV7-2 to TRBJ1-3, with unresolved D. The CDR3 has 14 residues. The V end lost 2 bases, the J end lost 2 bases, and 7 bases lay between the germline ends. CDR1 and CDR2 (germline): SGHTA, FQGNSA. The CDR3 protein is CASSLNLAGNTIYF. As DNA, the CDR3 is TGTGCCAGCAGCTTAAATTTAGCTGGAAACACCATATATTTT.

This clone showed up just a few times. V usage is TRBV5-6 and J usage is TRBJ1-2, with TRBD1 matching 7 bases. The CDR3 loop spans 15 amino acids. V was clipped by 1 base and J by 2 bases; unmatched bases: 5. Germline CDR1 reads SGHDT; CDR2 reads YYEEEE. The CDR3 reads CASSLYQGVNYGYTF. In DNA form, the CDR3 reads TGTGCCAGCAGCTTGTATCAGGGGGTAAACTATGGCTACACCTTC.

The rearrangement uses TRBV7-3 and TRBJ1-2; TRBD1 matches 8 bases. V trimming: 4 bases; J trimming: 6 bases; junction bases outside the gene matches: 7. CDR3 size: 14 residues. The germline gives CDR1 SGHTA, CDR2 FQGTGA. The CDR3 loop reads CASSSTGVSHGYTF. The DNA for the CDR3 is TGTGCCAGCAGCTCGACAGGGGTTTCCCATGGCTACACCTTC.

This rearrangement joins TRBV6-5 to TRBJ1-1; D not certain. Germline assignment: CDR1 MNHEY and CDR2 SVGAGI. Deletions cut 6 bases from V and 10 bases from J, with 18 bases between. This CDR3 comprises 13 residues. The CDR3 nucleotides read TGTGCCAGCAGCATAGCCGGGCGTCGGGGAGCTTTCTTT. As protein: CASSIAGRRGAFF.

This rearrangement joins TRBV6-1 to TRBJ2-3, with D uncertain. Germline V lookup: CDR1 MNHNS, CDR2 SASEGT. The CDR3 sequence is 12 residues long. V was clipped by 1 base and J by 8 bases, with 7 bases between them. CDR3 amino acids: CASSEVGFTQYF. The CDR3 bases are TGTGCCAGCAGTGAAGTCGGGTTTACGCAGTATTTT.

The chain recombines TRBV11-2 with TRBJ2-7; 7 bases are shared with TRBD2. The CDR3 sequence is 13 residues long. Germline V lookup: CDR1 SGHAT, CDR2 FQNNGV. Germline trimming cut 2 bases from V and 6 bases from J; bases unmatched to any gene: 4. The CDR3 reads CASSLSGGGEQYF. The CDR3 bases are TGTGCCAGCAGCTTAAGTGGCGGGGGCGAGCAGTACTTC.

The genes are TRBV5-5 and TRBJ1-1; D is unresolved. V was cut by 0 bases and J by 8 bases, with 8 bases left in between. CDR1 is SGHKS, CDR2 YYEKEE, per germline (reference sequence). The CDR3 sequence is 12 residues long. The CDR3 nucleotides read TGTGCCAGCAGCTTGGCAGATGCCGAAGCTTTCTTT. Translated, it gives CASSLADAEAFF. Drawing the rest from reference TRBV5-5 and TRBJ1-1, the complete variable domain is DAGVTQSPTHLIKTRGQQVTLRCSPISGHKSVSWYQQVLGQGPQFIFQYYEKEERGRGNFPDRFSARQFPNYSSELNVNALLLGDSALYLCASSLADAEAFFGQGTRLTVV.

This sequence joins TRBV4-3 and TRBJ1-1, with D possibly TRBD1 on 6 matching bases. Germline-derived CDR1 and CDR2 are LGHNA and YSLEER. The V gene lost 0 bases and the J gene lost 7 bases, with 21 bases spanning the gap. This CDR3 spans 17 amino acids. CDR3 sequence (DNA): TGCGCCAGCAGCCAAGATATGAGTCCTGGCGGACAGCATGAAGCTTTCTTT. Its protein product is CASSQDMSPGGQHEAFF.

The V and J genes are TRBV19 and TRBJ2-5; the D gene is possibly TRBD1 (7 bases). Germline V gene data show CDR1 as LNHDA and CDR2 as SQIVND (reference sequence). The CDR3 consists of 14 residues. V dropped 4 bases and J dropped 5 bases, with 14 bases sitting between them. The CDR3 DNA reads as TGTGCCAGTAGTACCTCAGGGGGGTCGGAGACCCAGTACTTC. It is translated as CASSTSGGSETQYF.